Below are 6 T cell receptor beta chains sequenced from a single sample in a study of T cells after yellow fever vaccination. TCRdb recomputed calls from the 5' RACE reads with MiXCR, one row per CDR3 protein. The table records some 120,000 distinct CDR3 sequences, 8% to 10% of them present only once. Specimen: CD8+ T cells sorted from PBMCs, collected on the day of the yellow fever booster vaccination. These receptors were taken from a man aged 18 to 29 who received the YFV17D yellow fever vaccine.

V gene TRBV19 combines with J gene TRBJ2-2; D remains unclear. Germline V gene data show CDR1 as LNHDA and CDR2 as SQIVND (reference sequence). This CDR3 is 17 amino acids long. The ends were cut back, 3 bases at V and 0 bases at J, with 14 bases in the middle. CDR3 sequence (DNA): TGTGCCAGTAGTATCCCTTGGGCCGTGTCGAACACCGGGGAGCTGTTTTTT. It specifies CASSIPWAVSNTGELFF.

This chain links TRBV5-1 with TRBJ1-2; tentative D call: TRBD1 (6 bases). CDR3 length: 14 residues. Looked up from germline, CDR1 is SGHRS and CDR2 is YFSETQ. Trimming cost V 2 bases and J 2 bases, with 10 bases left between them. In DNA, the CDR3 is TGCGCCAGCAGCTTAGACAGGCCGAACTATGGCTACACCTTC. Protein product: CASSLDRPNYGYTF. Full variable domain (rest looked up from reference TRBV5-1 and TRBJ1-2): KAGVTQTPRYLIKTRGQQVTLSCSPISGHRSVSWYQQTPGQGLQFLFEYFSETQRNKGNFPGRFSGRQFSNSRSEMNVSTLELGDSALYLCASSLDRPNYGYTFGSGTRLTVV.

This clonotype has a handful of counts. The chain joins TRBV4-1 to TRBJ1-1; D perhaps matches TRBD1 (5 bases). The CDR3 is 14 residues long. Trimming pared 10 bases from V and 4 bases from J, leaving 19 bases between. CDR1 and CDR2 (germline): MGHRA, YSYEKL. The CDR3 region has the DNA TGCGCCACCTCAGCCCCAGGGACGACCACTGAAGCTTTCTTT. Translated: CATSAPGTTTEAFF.

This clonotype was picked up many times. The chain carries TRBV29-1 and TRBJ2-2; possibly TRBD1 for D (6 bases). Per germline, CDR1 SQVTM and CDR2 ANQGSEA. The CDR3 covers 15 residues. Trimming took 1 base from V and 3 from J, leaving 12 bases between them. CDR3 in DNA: TGCAGCGTTGAAGCGACCGGACAGTACACCGGGGAGCTGTTTTTT. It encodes CSVEATGQYTGELFF.

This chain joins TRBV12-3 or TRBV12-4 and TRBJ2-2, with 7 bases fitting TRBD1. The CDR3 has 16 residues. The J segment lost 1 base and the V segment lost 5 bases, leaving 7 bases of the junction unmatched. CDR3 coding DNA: TGTGCCAGCAGTCCCCAAGCAGGGGGGAACACCGGGGAGCTGTTTTTT. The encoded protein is CASSPQAGGNTGELFF.

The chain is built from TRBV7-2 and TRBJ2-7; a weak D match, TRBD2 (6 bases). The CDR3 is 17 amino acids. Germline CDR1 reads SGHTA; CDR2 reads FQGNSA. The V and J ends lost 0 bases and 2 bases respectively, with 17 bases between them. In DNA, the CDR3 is TGTGCCAGCAGCTTAGCGGGGGGAGTAGAAACCCCCTACGAGCAGTACTTC. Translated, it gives CASSLAGGVETPYEQYF.